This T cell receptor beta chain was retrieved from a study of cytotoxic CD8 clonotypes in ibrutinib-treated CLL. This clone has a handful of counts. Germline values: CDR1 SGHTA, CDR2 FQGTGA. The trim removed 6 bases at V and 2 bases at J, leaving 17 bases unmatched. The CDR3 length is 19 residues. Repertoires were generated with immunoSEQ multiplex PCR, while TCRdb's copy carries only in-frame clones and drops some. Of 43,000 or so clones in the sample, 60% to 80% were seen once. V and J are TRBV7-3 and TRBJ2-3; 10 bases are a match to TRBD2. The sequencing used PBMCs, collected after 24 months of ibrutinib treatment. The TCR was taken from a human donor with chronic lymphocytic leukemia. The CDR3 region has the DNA TGTGCCAGCAGACCACGGACTAGCGGAACTACGACCTACACAGATACGCAGTATTTT. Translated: CASRPRTSGTTTYTDTQYF.